The present T cell receptor beta chain was sequenced within a study of blood T cell repertoires in COVID-19. Study information: The study drew acute and convalescent COVID-19 samples from the United States, Italy and Spain. T cells, B-cell-depleted T cells, or PBMCs provided the cDNA or gDNA that served as material.

The germline CDR1 and CDR2 sequences are SEHNR and FQNEAQ (reference sequence). This CDR3 has 13 amino acids. V was clipped by 5 bases and J by 4 bases; unmatched bases: 4. Per the original data handling: Reference gene primer amplification in the assay estimated nucleated cell counts. Some clones are missing from TCRdb's copy, which holds only in-frame ones; the method was immunoSEQ multiplex PCR. That table is the source of V, J and clone size, and D and trimming were worked out from the DNA. The sample carries 70,000 to 90,000 clones, around 90% recorded once. The receptor's source is a human donor in a cohort sampled during active COVID-19. This rearrangement joins TRBV7-9 to TRBJ1-1, with TRBD1 matching 7 bases. Specimen: peripheral blood. The CDR3 nucleotides are TGTGCCAGCAGCCCAGGGGGAGGCACTGAAGCTTTCTTT. This sequence encodes CASSPGGGTEAFF.